This T cell receptor (beta chain) was obtained from a study of human T cells and chemical hapten exposure (dated by TCRdb to the early 2020s). In the study overall: For sensitization, 2% DPC in acetone was applied to a roughly 2 cm by roughly 2 cm area of upper inner arm skin. Weekly therapeutic DPC doses were additionally applied to the scalp of patients throughout the roughly 22-week study period. Patch testing was done on the upper back using Finn chambers containing 0.01% DPC, and results were scored after 6 days according to International Contact Dermatitis Research Group standards. The patient cohort, mostly female, included alopecia areata with under or over 50% scalp involvement, alopecia totalis and alopecia universalis. Libraries were combined into a pool for sequencing, and differences in TCR yield between samples came mainly from small differences in library volumes within the pool. In alopecia patients, the study followed how the peripheral blood TCR repertoire changed in vivo over primary and secondary sensitization to diphenylcyclopropenone (DPC), a hapten. Blood samples were taken from patients before sensitization (week 0) and then at 2, 6 and about 24 weeks after DPC sensitization. Blood for TCR sequencing was provided by twenty-nine alopecia patients at one to four time points (pre-sensitization, 2, 6 and 24 weeks). Points the paper makes about the study in general: Because all patients had alopecia, a presumed autoimmune disease, the immune response of the patients might differ from that of healthy individuals. After repeated subsampling, changes were observed in the strength of the expansion versus patch-test correlation and in the threshold at which the correlation became significant. A positive correlation was found between the number of PT1 expanded TCRs and patch test score, with significance reached at thresholds 8, 16 and 32 but not 4. Significantly more large CDR3 similarity clusters were formed by expanded TCRs than by pre-sensitization or healthy control sets, consistent with antigen-driven responses. The number of TCRs above 1 in 1000 frequency did not change with DPC sensitization; there was no evidence of global repertoire structure alterations.

To note about this clonotype: Its antigen is still unknown. One base away there is no much larger clone; base qualities are not given.

The library was built by means of RACE. The listed sequencing device is NextSeq 500. During library preparation, unique molecular identifiers were attached to individual cDNA molecules so that TCRs could be counted quantitatively and reproducibly. Each blood RNA sample was used to sequence both TCR alpha and TCR beta chains. As for how the authors treated the data: A median of about 89,000 TCRs per sample was observed, with a range of 23,224 to 690,600. V, J and CDR3 annotation of the TCR reads was performed with the Decombinator software suite. For PS versus PT1 abundance plots, all samples were subsampled to the same number of TCRs (28,000). TCRs were defined as expanded if absent before sensitization and observed at least eight times at the 2-week time point. TCRdb redid the processing of the public reads, applying fastp at Q25 and MiXCR, and retained in-frame beta chains. Rows matching on CDR3 protein sequence are summarized as one entry with the most common DNA and genes. The V and J calls and clone size are TCRdb's, not the authors'. This sample is represented by 300,000 to 350,000 distinct CDR3 sequences; approximately 6.3% of them were singletons. The ten most abundant clones make up 7% to 10% of the sample.

In light of the paper, this sample's time point label describes: patch test 1, 2 weeks after DPC sensitization. The treatment or condition label corresponds to: therapeutic diphenylcyclopropenone sensitization with weekly scalp DPC. At each patch-test visit, blood was drawn before the patch test was applied. Eligible patients were aged 18 to 70, diagnosed with alopecia, deemed suitable for DPC therapy, and excluded if pregnant. Total RNA was isolated from unfractionated whole blood collected in Tempus Blood RNA tubes. The receptor comes from a woman aged 18-35 years with alopecia areata. Some clones in this sample may be carry-over from other donors' samples. The sequences come from whole blood, collected in connection with sensitization to the hapten diphenylcyclopropenone (DPC).

The nucleotide sequence reads TGCGCCAGCAGCCAGCAACAGGGTTACTACGAGCAGTACTTC. Its protein is CASSQQQGYYEQYF. The sequence joins TRBV4-3 to TRBJ2-7, with TRBD1 tentatively as D gene (6 bases match). Between the V and J ends, shortened by 3 bases and 3 bases respectively, the junction contains 12 bases. Counted from cysteine to phenylalanine, this CDR3 has 14 amino acids. Only CDR3 DNA remains: 42 bases, in frame from the first base. Looking up the germline V gene yields CDR1 LGHNA and CDR2 YSLEER.